This T cell receptor (beta chain) was identified in a study of shared T cell receptors in the human thymus. Libraries were prepared by immunoSEQ multiplex PCR; TCRdb keeps only in-frame clonotypes and omits some of them. The table records about 660,000 clones, approximately 87% of them present only once. V shed 5 bases and J 1 base; nucleotides not matched to a gene: 15. Germline CDR1 MNHEY, CDR2 SMNVEV (reference sequence). This CDR3 has 18 amino acids. The same data also contributed to another study, on human thymus T cells. That paper adds: Resected material from corrective heart surgery provided the thymus tissue analysed. Gene usage (both V and J) appeared biased in thymic and blood repertoires.

The clonotype was recovered from a boy in the first two years of life with a congenital heart defect. The chain uses TRBV27 and TRBJ2-3, with 7 bases identical to TRBD1. The sample consisted of thymocytes. CDR3 coding DNA: TGTGCCAGCAGTCTAAACGTACGCGACAGGGACCGCACAGATACGCAGTATTTT. This sequence encodes CASSLNVRDRDRTDTQYF.